This entry lists 7 T cell receptor beta chains sequenced from one sample in a study of cytomegalovirus exposure and HLA in healthy donors (dated by TCRdb to 2015 to 2018). To prepare the library, the immunoSEQ multiplex PCR assay was applied. For the multiplex PCR, a mixture combining 60 forward primers for TCR Vbeta segments and 13 reverse primers for TCR Jbeta segments was used. Here the immuneACCESS table is served through TCRdb, limited to in-frame sequences with V and J called. Missing clones are a known gap in these copies; in checked studies unresolved V genes cover under half, and the rest lacks a known reason. Here the sample has 65,000 to 90,000 clones; approximately 81% occur a single time. The ten largest clonotypes hold 8% to 10% of the sample. Sequenced input: PBMCs. These receptors came from a woman in her 40s in good health and CMV-seropositive.

The genes are TRBV4-1 and TRBJ1-5, with D tentatively TRBD1 (5 bases). CDR3 length: 15 residues. Trimming took 2 bases from V and 0 from J, leaving 8 bases between them. CDR1 MGHRA and CDR2 YSYEKL come from the germline V gene. CDR3 residues: CASSQQGYSNQPQHF. For the CDR3, the DNA is TGCGCCAGCAGCCAACAGGGTTATAGCAATCAGCCCCAGCATTTT.

This clone has more than one count but fewer than ten. The germline gene is not matched at one end of the junction; a read error may be the cause. The chain has TRBV5-1 and TRBJ1-6; 9 bases line up with TRBD1. Per germline, CDR1 SGHRS and CDR2 YFSETQ. CDR3 length: 16 amino acids. The CDR3: CASSLGTGRYNSPLHF. The CDR3 DNA reads as TGTGCCAGCAGCCTAGGGACAGGGCGCTATAATTCACCCCTCCACTTT. Filled out from reference TRBV5-1 and TRBJ1-6, the complete variable domain reads KAGVTQTPRYLIKTRGQQVTLSCSPISGHRSVSWYQQTPGQGLQFLFEYFSETQRNKGNFPGRFSGRQFSNSRSEMNVSTLELGDSALYLCASSLGTGRYNSPLHFGNGTRLTVT.

The gene calls are TRBV7-2 and TRBJ1-5; TRBD1 agrees at 7 bases. This CDR3 is built from 15 residues. The V gene end was trimmed by 5 bases and the J gene end by 0 bases; junction bases not matched to a gene: 4. In germline, CDR1 is SGHTA, CDR2 FQGNSA. This CDR3 is CASSETGHSNQPQHF. The CDR3 nucleotides are TGTGCCAGCAGCGAGACAGGGCATAGCAATCAGCCCCAGCATTTT.

The chain combines TRBV7-2 with TRBJ2-3, with 9 bases that match TRBD2. The CDR3 spans 15 residues. The V and J ends lost 6 bases and 3 bases, in that order; junction bases with no gene match: 7. Germline CDR1 reads SGHTA; CDR2 reads FQGNSA. In DNA form, the CDR3 reads TGTGCCAGCAGACCCCCGGGACTAGCTACAGATACGCAGTATTTT. Translated: CASRPPGLATDTQYF.

The CDR3 spells CAISEEGSGVGTQYF. The CDR3 DNA follows: TGTGCCATCAGTGAGGAGGGTAGCGGGGTCGGTACGCAGTATTTT. V usage is TRBV10-3 and J usage is TRBJ2-3; the match to TRBD2 covers 8 bases. The junction had 9 bases not matched to a gene; V was cut back by 2 bases and J by 8 bases. The length of the CDR3 is 15 residues. Germline lookup yields CDR1 ENHRY and CDR2 SYGVKD.

This chain uses TRBV5-1 with TRBJ2-3; 7 bases line up with TRBD1. CDR1 and CDR2 (germline): SGHRS, YFSETQ. The J segment lost 4 bases and the V segment lost 4 bases, leaving 9 bases of the junction unmatched. There are 15 residues in the CDR3. The chain's CDR3 is CASSLGQAGADTQYF. The DNA for the CDR3 is TGCGCCAGCAGCCTAGGACAGGCCGGGGCAGATACGCAGTATTTT. Full variable domain (remainder filled in from reference TRBV5-1 and TRBJ2-3): KAGVTQTPRYLIKTRGQQVTLSCSPISGHRSVSWYQQTPGQGLQFLFEYFSETQRNKGNFPGRFSGRQFSNSRSEMNVSTLELGDSALYLCASSLGQAGADTQYFGPGTRLTVL.

This sequence joins TRBV7-2 and TRBJ1-2; no definite D call. The CDR3 spans 16 residues. Trimming stripped 1 base from V and 0 bases from J, with 12 bases between. Germline CDR1 reads SGHTA; CDR2 reads FQGNSA. CDR3 bases: TGTGCCAGCAGCTTAGGTGGCCAGGAAGCTAACTATGGCTACACCTTC. As protein: CASSLGGQEANYGYTF.